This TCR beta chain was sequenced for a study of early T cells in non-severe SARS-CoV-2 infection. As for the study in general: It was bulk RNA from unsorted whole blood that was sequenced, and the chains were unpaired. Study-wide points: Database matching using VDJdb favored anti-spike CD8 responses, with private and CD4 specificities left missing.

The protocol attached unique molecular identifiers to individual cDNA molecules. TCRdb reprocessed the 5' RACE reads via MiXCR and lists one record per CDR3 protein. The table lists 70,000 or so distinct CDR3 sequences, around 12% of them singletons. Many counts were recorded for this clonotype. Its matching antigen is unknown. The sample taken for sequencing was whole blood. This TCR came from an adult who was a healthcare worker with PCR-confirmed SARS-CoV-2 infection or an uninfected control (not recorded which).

CDR3 bases: TGTGCCAGCACTCAAGACGGAGCTAGCGGCACAGATACGCAGTATTTT. Amino acids: CASTQDGASGTDTQYF. The chain uses TRBV9 and TRBJ2-3, with TRBD2 as a possible D gene (6 bases). Trimming cost V 6 bases and J 1 base, with 18 bases left between them. Germline loops: CDR1 SGDLS, CDR2 YYNGEE. The CDR3 length is 16 residues.